What follows are 5 T cell receptor beta chains derived from one specimen sequenced in a study of tumor-infiltrating lymphocytes in primary liver carcinoma. Co-extraction of both nucleic acids (RNA and DNA) used roughly 18-34 mg of unsorted bulk tissue. Using a constant-region primer together with ProtoScript II reverse transcriptase, TCR beta cDNA was made from around 500 ng of total RNA. Slightly modified ARM-PCR, run as three nested multiplex PCR rounds, produced the TCR beta libraries. Running ten to eleven cycles apiece, the first two PCR rounds relied on TRBV1-TRBV30 forward primers together with a C-beta reverse primer. TCRdb reprocessed the multiplex PCR reads with MiXCR, giving one entry per CDR3 protein. This table has approximately 30,000 distinct CDR3 sequences, roughly two thirds appearing once. Sequencing input: liver tumor tissue from sampling region 3. As to subset: tumor region T3, left-lateral pole. These receptors were taken from a woman aged 25-40 years with primary liver carcinoma and hepatitis B virus infection.

V and J are TRBV11-2 and TRBJ2-5; TRBD1 matches at 9 bases. The CDR3 extends over 16 amino acids. J was trimmed by 5 bases and V by 5 bases; bases with no gene match: 12. Germline values: CDR1 SGHAT, CDR2 FQNNGV. The CDR3 bases are TGTGCCAGCAGCACAAGAACAGGGGGCATGAATGAGACCCAGTACTTC. Its translation: CASSTRTGGMNETQYF.

On this clonotype: A read error may be the cause here, since a much bigger clone is one base away. V gene TRBV11-2 combines with J gene TRBJ2-3; D unresolved. Germline CDR1 SGHAT, CDR2 FQNNGV. V was cut by 5 bases and J by 7 bases, with 19 bases left in between. CDR3 length equals 15 residues. CDR3: CASSLIGIGRNTQYF. The CDR3 DNA reads as TGTGCCAGCAGCCTGATAGGGATCGGGCGGAATACGCAGTATTTT.

As regards this clonotype: A much larger clone sits a single nucleotide away, making a read error possible. This chain uses TRBV28 with TRBJ1-2; 7 nucleotides agree with TRBD1. Per germline, CDR1 MDHEN and CDR2 SYDVKM. The CDR3 runs 16 residues. The CDR3 nucleotides read TGTCCCAGCAGGTTCGGGGAAGGGGGCTCCTTCTATGGCTACACCTTC. Translation gives CPSRFGEGGSFYGYTF.

The chain couples TRBV12-3 or TRBV12-4 to TRBJ2-1; TRBD1 agrees at 8 bases. The CDR3 sequence is 14 residues long. Germline trimming cut 3 bases from V and 12 bases from J; bases unmatched to any gene: 10. This chain's CDR3 is CASSLAGGFDGQFF. CDR3 DNA: TGTGCCAGCAGTTTGGCAGGGGGCTTCGATGGGCAGTTCTTC.

As regards this clonotype: Its ends do not fully match the called genes, so a read error is possible. This chain links TRBV6-1 with TRBJ1-5; perhaps TRBD2 as D (5 bases). The J call may be incorrect, as the DNA end agrees better with TRBJ2-3. The CDR3 is made up of 16 amino acids. From germline, CDR1 is MNHNS and CDR2 SASEGT. The CDR3 sequence is CASSEEVGDGNQPQYF. CDR3 nucleotide sequence: TGTGCCAGCAGCGAAGAGGTCGGGGATGGCAATCAGCCCCAGTATTTT.